Listed below are T cell receptor beta chains from one sample, sequenced in a study of response to subunit inactivated influenza vaccine. TCRdb analysed the RT-PCR reads with MiXCR anew, one entry per CDR3 protein. The sample includes almost 250,000 distinct CDR3 sequences, 9% to 15% of them seen just once. Specimen: non-naive T cells sorted from PBMCs, collected 14 to 15 days before vaccination. These receptors were taken from a man in his fifties who received an inactivated influenza vaccine. Both conserved end residues are part of each CDR3. A D gene is named only where the DNA matches it firmly. Where a row states a size, it is once, few, many or the class of an expanded clone; other rows omit it.

cdr3_nt	cdr3_aa	j_call	v_call	clone_size	d_call
TGTGCCAGCAGCTTAAACCTACTAGCGGGAGGGCGCGAGCAGTACTTC	CASSLNLLAGGREQYF	TRBJ2-7	TRBV7-2	NA	TRBD2
TGTGCCAGCAGCGTAGTGCAGGGCACAGATACGCAGTATTTT	CASSVVQGTDTQYF	TRBJ2-3	TRBV9	NA	NA
TGTGCCAGTAACCCCGGGCAGAACTACAATGAGCAGTTCTTC	CASNPGQNYNEQFF	TRBJ2-1	TRBV19	few	NA
TGTGCCAGCAAGAATCAGGGCCGGGGAAGGTCTACTGAAGCTTTCTTT	CASKNQGRGRSTEAFF	TRBJ1-1	TRBV6-1	NA	NA
TGTGCCAGCAGTCACAACAGAGAAGAGACCCAGTACTTC	CASSHNREETQYF	TRBJ2-5	TRBV28	NA	NA
TGTGCCAGCAGCTTGTGGGGCGGGAACACCATATATTTT	CASSLWGGNTIYF	TRBJ1-3	TRBV5-4	NA	NA
TGTGCCAGCAGCCAATTCTTGCAGGGGTCCTACGAGCAGTACTTC	CASSQFLQGSYEQYF	TRBJ2-7	TRBV3-2	NA	NA
TGTGCCAGCAGCGGATGGGGTTTGACTGGGGCCAACGTCCTGACTTTC	CASSGWGLTGANVLTF	TRBJ2-6	TRBV2	NA	NA
TGTGCCAGCAGCGTTGGACAGGGGATCTCGATCGAAAAACTGTTTTTT	CASSVGQGISIEKLFF	TRBJ1-4	TRBV5-4	few	TRBD1
TGTGCCAGCAGCGAACGACAGGCTTACCAAGAGACCCAGTACTTC	CASSERQAYQETQYF	TRBJ2-5	TRBV7-2	few	NA
TGTGCCAGCAGAGATCCCTCAGGTCCCAAGCCCTACAATGAGCAGTTCTTC	CASRDPSGPKPYNEQFF	TRBJ2-1	TRBV11-2	many	NA
TGCGCCAGCTCTGGCGACGCGTTTGGGGCCAACGTCCTGACTTTC	CASSGDAFGANVLTF	TRBJ2-6	TRBV5-1	NA	NA
TGTGCCAGCAGTGGGGTTCCAGTTAATGAGCAGTTCTTC	CASSGVPVNEQFF	TRBJ2-1	TRBV28	many	NA
TGTGCCATCAGTGAGCCACAGTTCTCTGGAAACACCATATATTTT	CAISEPQFSGNTIYF	TRBJ1-3	TRBV10-3	NA	NA
TGCAGTGCTAGAGATGGGCTCTCCTGGGATGAGCAGTTCTTC	CSARDGLSWDEQFF	TRBJ2-1	TRBV20-1	many	NA
TGTGCCAGCAGCTTAGTAGGGGGGAGCCCGGAGACCCAGTACTTC	CASSLVGGSPETQYF	TRBJ2-5	TRBV11-2	many	NA
TGTGCCAGCAGCTATCTTGGCGATACTTACGAGCAGTACTTC	CASSYLGDTYEQYF	TRBJ2-7	TRBV4-2	many	NA
TGTGCCAGCAGCTCCAGGGGTACCAACAATCAGCCCCAGCATTTT	CASSSRGTNNQPQHF	TRBJ1-5	TRBV6-1	NA	NA
TGTGCCACCTCCTTTCCTAGCGGCAACAATGAGCAGTTCTTC	CATSFPSGNNEQFF	TRBJ2-1	TRBV25-1	NA	TRBD2
TGTGCCAGCAGCCCCCTGGCCCAGTACTTC	CASSPLAQYF	TRBJ2-5	TRBV14	NA	NA
TGTGCCAGCAGGCCCCTTCAGGGAACCGACTACAATGAGCAGTTCTTC	CASRPLQGTDYNEQFF	TRBJ2-1	TRBV28	many	NA
TGTGCCAGCAGCTTTGGACCGCCTACGCAGCAGTACTTC	CASSFGPPTQQYF	TRBJ2-7	TRBV5-6	many	NA
TGTGCCAGCAGCTCAAGGGGACAGAGCACAGATACGCAGTATTTT	CASSSRGQSTDTQYF	TRBJ2-3	TRBV7-2	few	TRBD1
TGCGCCAGCAGCCAAGGGGGAAGCGGACGCACCGGGGAGCTGTTTTTT	CASSQGGSGRTGELFF	TRBJ2-2	TRBV4-3	few	NA
TGTGCCAGCAGGCCGACAGGGTCTCGTGAAAAACTGTTTTTT	CASRPTGSREKLFF	TRBJ1-4	TRBV11-2	few	TRBD1
TGTGCCAGCAGCCAGACCGGGACAGTGGCCCCAACCGGGGAGCTGTTTTTT	CASSQTGTVAPTGELFF	TRBJ2-2	TRBV7-2	NA	TRBD1
TGTGCCAGCAGTTTAGGGCAGCGACATGAAAAACTGTTTTTT	CASSLGQRHEKLFF	TRBJ1-4	TRBV12-3/TRBV12-4	few	NA
TGTGCCAGCAGTCCAGGACTAGAATTTTACAATGAGCAGTTCTTC	CASSPGLEFYNEQFF	TRBJ2-1	TRBV6-2/TRBV6-3	many	TRBD2
TGTGCCAGCAGTTACTCAGGGTACGGGGGCCAAGAGACCCAGTACTTC	CASSYSGYGGQETQYF	TRBJ2-5	TRBV6-5	many	NA
TGTGCCAGCAGCTTGGTATGGGAGACCCAGTACTTC	CASSLVWETQYF	TRBJ2-5	TRBV5-6	few	NA
TGTGCCAGCAGCCAACCCCAGGATTTCTATGGCTACACCTTC	CASSQPQDFYGYTF	TRBJ1-2	TRBV4-2	NA	NA
TGCAGTGCTAGAAGTGTCGCTATTCTCAATGAGCAGTTCTTC	CSARSVAILNEQFF	TRBJ2-1	TRBV20-1	few	NA
TGCAGTGCTAGGTCACTTAGCGGGGGCGGCACAGATACGCAGTATTTT	CSARSLSGGGTDTQYF	TRBJ2-3	TRBV20-1	many	TRBD2
TGCAGCGGGCTGACAGGGAGCCATGGCTACACCTTC	CSGLTGSHGYTF	TRBJ1-2	TRBV29-1	many	TRBD1
TGCGCCAGCAGCCAAGGACTAGCGGGAGGATCTGTCCACGAGCAGTACTTC	CASSQGLAGGSVHEQYF	TRBJ2-7	TRBV4-1	few	TRBD2
TGTGCCAGCACAGGAGGTTATCAGCCCCAGCATTTT	CASTGGYQPQHF	TRBJ1-5	TRBV6-1	NA	NA
TGTGCCAGCAGTTCCGGGACAGGTCCCCGACAGGGGACCCAGTACTTC	CASSSGTGPRQGTQYF	TRBJ2-5	TRBV28	few	TRBD1
TGTGCCAGCAGCCGGGGACTAGTGTTGGGTGAGCAGTTCTTC	CASSRGLVLGEQFF	TRBJ2-1	TRBV3-1	few	TRBD2
TGCGCCAGCAGCTTACGGTGGGACACTAGTGAGCAGTTCTTC	CASSLRWDTSEQFF	TRBJ2-1	TRBV5-1	many	NA
TGCAGTGCTAGAGAAGCTCCGAGAGGGTCAGATACGCAGTATTTT	CSAREAPRGSDTQYF	TRBJ2-3	TRBV20-1	NA	NA
TGCAGTGCTAGAGATCTTTACGGGGGGACAACTAATGAAAAACTGTTTTTT	CSARDLYGGTTNEKLFF	TRBJ1-4	TRBV20-1	NA	NA
TGTGCCAGCAGTTTGTTGACTAGCGGGAGGAATGAGCAGTTCTTC	CASSLLTSGRNEQFF	TRBJ2-1	TRBV28	NA	TRBD2
TGTGCCAGCAACCTAGCGGTTACCGCCTACAATGAGCAGTTCTTC	CASNLAVTAYNEQFF	TRBJ2-1	TRBV2	few	TRBD2
TGCGCCAGCAGTGATCCAGCGGTCACAGATACGCAGTATTTT	CASSDPAVTDTQYF	TRBJ2-3	TRBV5-1	NA	NA
TGCGCCAGCAGCTTCACTAGCGGGGGGCCCAACAATGAGCAGTTCTTC	CASSFTSGGPNNEQFF	TRBJ2-1	TRBV5-1	many	TRBD2
TGCGCCAGCAGCTTGGGAGGGGGCGAGGGAATGAACACTGAAGCTTTCTTT	CASSLGGGEGMNTEAFF	TRBJ1-1	TRBV5-1	NA	TRBD1
TGTGCCAGCAGTTTAGTGTTCAGGGGGGACTACAATGAGCAGTTCTTC	CASSLVFRGDYNEQFF	TRBJ2-1	TRBV12-3/TRBV12-4	many	NA
TGTGCCAGCAGCCCCACAGGAGGGACGAACACTGAAGCTTTCTTT	CASSPTGGTNTEAFF	TRBJ1-1	TRBV7-9	many	NA
TGCGCCAGCAGGGTATCAACCACACTAAAAGAGACCCAGTACTTC	CASRVSTTLKETQYF	TRBJ2-5	TRBV5-1	NA	NA
TGTGCCAGCAGCTTAGAGCTGAACGAAAAACTGTTTTTT	CASSLELNEKLFF	TRBJ1-4	TRBV7-2	many	NA
TGTGCCAGCAGTACCAGGTGGCAGGCTTCACCCCTCCACTTT	CASSTRWQASPLHF	TRBJ1-6	TRBV7-2	few	NA
TGTGCCAGCAGCGCCCAACTCACAGGGAAGGGAACTGGAAACACCATATATTTT	CASSAQLTGKGTGNTIYF	TRBJ1-3	TRBV9	few	NA
TGTGCCAGCAGCTTAATAGGGTATTCTGCGGGAGGGAGAACAGATACGCAGTATTTT	CASSLIGYSAGGRTDTQYF	TRBJ2-3	TRBV7-3	few	TRBD2
TGTGCCAGCAGTCTCTCGGTTGTATGGGACAGGGGGCAGGGAGAGCAGTACTTC	CASSLSVVWDRGQGEQYF	TRBJ2-7	TRBV12-3/TRBV12-4	many	TRBD1
TGCGCCAGCAGCGGCCCGGGGGGGGCGGGATCCTACGAGCAGTACTTC	CASSGPGGAGSYEQYF	TRBJ2-7	TRBV5-1	NA	TRBD2